The following is a TCR beta chain sequence with its context. The antigen is undetermined. Time point here: baseline pretreatment blood. Stated treatment: 15 Gy SBRT to primary tumor, nephrectomy 4 weeks later. After SBRT, blood was collected at 2 and 4 weeks, plus baseline. Assay used: immunoSEQ multiplex PCR; TCRdb lists only in-frame clones, some missing. The table records about 150,000 clones, 88% of them present only once. CDR3 length: 15 amino acids. Per the germline V gene, CDR1 is LGHNA and CDR2 is YSLEER. V lost 1 base to trimming and J lost 10 bases; unmatched junction nucleotides: 7. These data come from a study of radiation and T cells in renal cell carcinoma. At the level of the study: Nephrectomy followed 15 Gy stereotactic body radiation by 4 weeks.

Broader study findings: From baseline, blood top tumor clonotypes peaked at 2 weeks post-radiation.

V and J are TRBV4-3 and TRBJ1-6; 7 bases are shared with TRBD1. Sequencing was performed on blood, taken from a patient whose treatment included radiotherapy and nephrectomy. The clonotype comes from a woman in her 70s with renal cell carcinoma. Written as DNA, the CDR3 is TGCGCCAGCAGCCAAGTAGACAGGGTCCACTCACCCCTCCACTTT. This sequence encodes CASSQVDRVHSPLHF.